This T cell receptor beta chain was recorded in a study of blood T cell repertoires in COVID-19. Background on the study: Sites in the United States, Italy and Spain provided acute and convalescent COVID-19 samples. Sample material is recorded as cDNA or gDNA derived from T cells, B-cell-depleted T cells, or PBMCs.

In the authors' methods: Amplification of reference gene primers provided the estimated nucleated cell counts. Profiling relied on immunoSEQ multiplex PCR, and the TCRdb table lists in-frame clones only, not all of them. That table gives V, J and clone size, and the DNA gave D and trimming. The sample yields some 320,000 clones, 87% seen once. This clonotype was sampled from a woman aged 50 to 60 who had recovered from COVID-19. Material: peripheral blood.

The CDR3 sequence is CASRRIAGGPYEQYF. CDR3 bases: TGTGCCAGCAGGCGCATAGCGGGAGGGCCCTACGAGCAGTACTTC. This sequence joins TRBV2 and TRBJ2-7; 11 bases line up with TRBD2. CDR3 length equals 15 residues. V lost 6 bases to trimming and J lost 2 bases; unmatched junction nucleotides: 6. The germline V gene has CDR1 SNHLY and CDR2 FYNNEI. The full variable domain, with the rest looked up from reference TRBV2 and TRBJ2-7, is EPEVTQTPSHQVTQMGQEVILRCVPISNHLYFYWYRQILGQKVEFLVSFYNNEISEKSEIFDDQFSVERPDGSNFTLKIRSTKLEDSAMYFCASRRIAGGPYEQYFGPGTRLTVT.